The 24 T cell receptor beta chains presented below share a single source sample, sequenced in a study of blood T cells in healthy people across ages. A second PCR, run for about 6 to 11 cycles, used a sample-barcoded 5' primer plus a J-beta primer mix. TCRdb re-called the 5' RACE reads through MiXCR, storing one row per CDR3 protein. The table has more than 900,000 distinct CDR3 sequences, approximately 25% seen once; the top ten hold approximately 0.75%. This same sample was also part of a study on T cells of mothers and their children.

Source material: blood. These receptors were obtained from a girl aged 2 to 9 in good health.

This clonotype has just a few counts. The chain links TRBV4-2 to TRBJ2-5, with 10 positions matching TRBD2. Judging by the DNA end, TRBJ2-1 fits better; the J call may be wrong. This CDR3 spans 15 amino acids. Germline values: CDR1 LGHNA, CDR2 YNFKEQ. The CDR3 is CASSQVASGGNEQFF. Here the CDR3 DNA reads TGTGCCAGCAGCCAAGTGGCTAGCGGGGGCAATGAGCAGTTCTTC.

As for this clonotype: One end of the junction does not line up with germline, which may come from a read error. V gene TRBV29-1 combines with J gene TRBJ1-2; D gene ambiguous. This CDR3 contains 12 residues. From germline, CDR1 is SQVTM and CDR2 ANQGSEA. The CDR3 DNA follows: TGCAGCGTTAGCAGGACTGACTATGGCTGCACCTTC. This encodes CSVSRTDYGCTF.

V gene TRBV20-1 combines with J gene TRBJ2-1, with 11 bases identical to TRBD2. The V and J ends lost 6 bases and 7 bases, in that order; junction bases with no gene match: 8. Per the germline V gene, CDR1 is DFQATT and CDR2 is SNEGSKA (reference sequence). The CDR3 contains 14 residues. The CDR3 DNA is TGCAGTGCGGAGGTAGCGGGAGGGAAAAATGAGCAGTTCTTC. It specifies CSAEVAGGKNEQFF.

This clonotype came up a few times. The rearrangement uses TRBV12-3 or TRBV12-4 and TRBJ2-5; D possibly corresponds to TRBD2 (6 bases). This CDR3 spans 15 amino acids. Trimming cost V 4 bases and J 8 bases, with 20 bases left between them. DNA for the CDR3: TGTGCCAGCAGTTCAGCGGGTAGGACGTCGGAAACCCAGTACTTC. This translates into CASSSAGRTSETQYF.

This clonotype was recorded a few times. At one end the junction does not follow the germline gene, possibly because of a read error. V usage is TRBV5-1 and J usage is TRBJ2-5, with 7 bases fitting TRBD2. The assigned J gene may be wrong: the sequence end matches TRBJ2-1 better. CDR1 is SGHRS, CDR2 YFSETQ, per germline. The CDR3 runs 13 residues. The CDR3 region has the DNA TGCGTCAGCAGAACGGCGGGAGCAGATGAGCAGTTCTTC. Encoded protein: CVSRTAGADEQFF.

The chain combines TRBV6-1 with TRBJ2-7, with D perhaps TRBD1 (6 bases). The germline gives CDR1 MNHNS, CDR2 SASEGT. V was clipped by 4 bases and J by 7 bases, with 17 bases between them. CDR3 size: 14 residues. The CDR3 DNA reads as TGTGCCAGCAGTGCCGGACAGAGTACTGGGGAGCAGTACTTC. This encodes CASSAGQSTGEQYF.

CDR3 coding DNA: TGCAGCGGGAGGACAGGGATTCGGGAGACCCAGTACTTC. It translates to CSGRTGIRETQYF. V is TRBV29-1 and J is TRBJ2-5, with TRBD1 matching 8 bases. Germline CDR1 is SQVTM and CDR2 is ANQGSEA. This CDR3 spans 13 amino acids. J lost 5 bases, V lost 7 bases, and 9 bases had no gene match.

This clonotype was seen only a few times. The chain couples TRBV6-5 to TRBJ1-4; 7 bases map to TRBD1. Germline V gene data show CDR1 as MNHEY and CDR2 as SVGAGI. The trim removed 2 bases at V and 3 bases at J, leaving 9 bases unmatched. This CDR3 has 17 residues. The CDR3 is CASSYRMDRHSNEKLFF. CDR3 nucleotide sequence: TGTGCCAGCAGTTACAGGATGGACAGGCATTCTAATGAAAAACTGTTTTTT.

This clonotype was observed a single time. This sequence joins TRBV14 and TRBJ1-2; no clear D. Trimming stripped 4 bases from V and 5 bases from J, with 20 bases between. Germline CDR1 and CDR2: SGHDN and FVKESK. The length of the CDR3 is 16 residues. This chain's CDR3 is CASSPEGQVVDYGYTF. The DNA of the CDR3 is TGTGCCAGCAGCCCAGAAGGGCAGGTCGTTGATTATGGCTACACCTTC.

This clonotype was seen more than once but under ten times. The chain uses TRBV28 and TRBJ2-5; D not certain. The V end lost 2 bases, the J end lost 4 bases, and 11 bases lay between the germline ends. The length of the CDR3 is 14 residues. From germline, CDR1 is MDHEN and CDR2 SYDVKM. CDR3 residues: CASSLEAWRETQYF. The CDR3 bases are TGTGCCAGCAGTTTAGAAGCGTGGCGAGAGACCCAGTACTTC.

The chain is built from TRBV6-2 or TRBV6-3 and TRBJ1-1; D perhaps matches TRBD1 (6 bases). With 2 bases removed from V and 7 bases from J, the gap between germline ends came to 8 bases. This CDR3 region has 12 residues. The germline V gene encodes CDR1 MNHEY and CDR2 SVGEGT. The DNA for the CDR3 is TGTGCCAGCAGTTACGGGGGCTATGAAGCTTTCTTT. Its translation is CASSYGGYEAFF.

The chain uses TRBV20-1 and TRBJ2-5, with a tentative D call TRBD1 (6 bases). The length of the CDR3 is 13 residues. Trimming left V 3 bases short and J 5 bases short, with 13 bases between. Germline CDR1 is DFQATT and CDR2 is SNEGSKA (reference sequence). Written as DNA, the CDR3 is TGCAGTGCTAGTACAGGGTCGGTGGAGACCCAGTACTTC. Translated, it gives CSASTGSVETQYF.

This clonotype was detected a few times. The CDR3 DNA reads as TGTGCCAGCAGCTTTCAGCGTCGAGGGAACGAGCAGTACTTC. Translation: CASSFQRRGNEQYF. The genes are TRBV7-9 and TRBJ2-5; maybe TRBD2 (5 bases). The DNA end is a closer match to TRBJ2-7, so the J assignment may be wrong. This CDR3 is 14 amino acids long. Germline CDR1 and CDR2: SEHNR and FQNEAQ (reference sequence).

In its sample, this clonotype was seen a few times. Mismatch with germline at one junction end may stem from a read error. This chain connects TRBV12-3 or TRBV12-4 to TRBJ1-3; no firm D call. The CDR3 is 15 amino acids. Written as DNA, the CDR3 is TGTGCCAGCAGTTTGGTGGCGGGAGACGGAAGCACCATATATTTT. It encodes CASSLVAGDGSTIYF.

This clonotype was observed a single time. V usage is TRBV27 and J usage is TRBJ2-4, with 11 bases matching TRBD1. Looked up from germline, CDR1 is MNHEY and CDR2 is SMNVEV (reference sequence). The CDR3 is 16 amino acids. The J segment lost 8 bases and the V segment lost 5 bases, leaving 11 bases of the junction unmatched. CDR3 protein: CASSGSGTGGRDIQYF. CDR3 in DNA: TGTGCCAGCAGTGGTTCCGGGACAGGGGGAAGAGACATTCAGTACTTC.

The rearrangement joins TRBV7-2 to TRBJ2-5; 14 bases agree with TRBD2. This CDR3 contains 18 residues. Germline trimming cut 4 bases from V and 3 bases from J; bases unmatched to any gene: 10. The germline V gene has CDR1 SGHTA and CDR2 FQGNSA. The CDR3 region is CASSSRLAGGLYEETQYF. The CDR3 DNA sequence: TGTGCCAGCAGCTCAAGACTAGCGGGAGGGCTTTATGAAGAGACCCAGTACTTC. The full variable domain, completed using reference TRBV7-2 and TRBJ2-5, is GAGVSQSPSNKVTEKGKDVELRCDPISGHTALYWYRQSLGQGLEFLIYFQGNSAPDKSGLPSDRFSAERTGGSVSTLTIQRTQQEDSAVYLCASSSRLAGGLYEETQYFGPGTRLLVL.

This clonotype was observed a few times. DNA for the CDR3: TGTGCCAGCAGTTACGGGGACGGGGACTACGAGCAGTACTTC. Its protein is CASSYGDGDYEQYF. The chain employs TRBV6-5 and TRBJ2-5; D is possibly TRBD1 or TRBD2 (5 bases each). The J call may be faulty, since TRBJ2-7 better matches the DNA end. CDR3 size: 14 residues. Per germline, CDR1 MNHEY and CDR2 SVGAGI.

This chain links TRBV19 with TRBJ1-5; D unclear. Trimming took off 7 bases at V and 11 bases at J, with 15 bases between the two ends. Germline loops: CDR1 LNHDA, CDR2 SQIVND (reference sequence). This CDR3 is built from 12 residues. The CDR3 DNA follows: TGTGCCAGTACCCCTGGTCCTGGGGCCCAGCATTTT. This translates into CASTPGPGAQHF.

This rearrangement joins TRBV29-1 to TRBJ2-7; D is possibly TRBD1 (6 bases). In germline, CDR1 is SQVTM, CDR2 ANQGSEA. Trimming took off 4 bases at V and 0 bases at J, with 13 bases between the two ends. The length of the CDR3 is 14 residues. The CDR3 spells CSVVRGQSSYEQYF. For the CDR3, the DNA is TGCAGCGTTGTTCGTGGACAGAGCTCCTACGAGCAGTACTTC.

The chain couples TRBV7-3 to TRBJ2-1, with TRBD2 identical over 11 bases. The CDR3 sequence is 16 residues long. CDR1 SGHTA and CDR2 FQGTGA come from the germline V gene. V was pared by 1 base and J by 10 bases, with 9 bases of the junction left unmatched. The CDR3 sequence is CASSLMATSGAGEQFF. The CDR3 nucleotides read TGTGCCAGCAGCTTAATGGCGACTAGCGGGGCCGGGGAGCAGTTCTTC.

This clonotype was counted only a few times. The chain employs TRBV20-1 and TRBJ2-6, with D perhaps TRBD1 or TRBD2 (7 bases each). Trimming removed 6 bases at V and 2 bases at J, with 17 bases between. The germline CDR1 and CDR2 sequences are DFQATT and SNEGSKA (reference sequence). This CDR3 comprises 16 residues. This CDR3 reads CSARTGTSAGANVLTF. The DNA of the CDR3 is TGCAGTGCGAGGACAGGCACTAGCGCTGGGGCCAACGTCCTGACTTTC.

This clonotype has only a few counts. CDR3 in DNA: TGTGCCAGCAGCCTCCAGTCGAACTCTGGAAACACCATATATTTT. Translated, it gives CASSLQSNSGNTIYF. This chain joins TRBV7-3 and TRBJ1-3, with D unresolved. V was trimmed by 5 bases and J by 0 bases, leaving 11 bases between them. The length of the CDR3 is 15 residues. Germline CDR1 is SGHTA and CDR2 is FQGTGA.

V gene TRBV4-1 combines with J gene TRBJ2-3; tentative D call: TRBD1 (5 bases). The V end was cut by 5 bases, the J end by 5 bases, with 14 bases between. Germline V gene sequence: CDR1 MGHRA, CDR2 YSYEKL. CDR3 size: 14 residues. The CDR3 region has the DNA TGCGCCAGCAGCAGCCCAGGAAGGGGAGATACGCAGTATTTT. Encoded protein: CASSSPGRGDTQYF.

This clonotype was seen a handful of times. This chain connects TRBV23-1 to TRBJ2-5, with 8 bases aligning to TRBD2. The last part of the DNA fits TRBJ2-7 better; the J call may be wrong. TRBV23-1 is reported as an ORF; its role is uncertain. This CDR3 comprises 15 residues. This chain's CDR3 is CASSQGTREVYEQYF. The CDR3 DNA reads TGCGCCAGCAGTCAAGGGACTAGAGAGGTTTACGAGCAGTACTTC.